The 7 T cell receptor beta chains below were found in one sample sequenced in a study of metastatic and nonmetastatic thyroid tumors. The entire patient cohort was treatment-naive prior to thyroid surgery. From the PCR reads, TCRdb re-called clones with MiXCR. The table lists some 28,000 clones, around a fifth of them singletons. Sequencing input: blood. The receptor source for this set is a female donor with papillary thyroid cancer or a benign thyroid nodule (not recorded which). Some clones in this sample may be carry-over from other donors' samples.

This clone was recorded at least ten times. The rearrangement uses TRBV27 and TRBJ2-7; 9 positions match TRBD2. There are 15 residues in the CDR3. Trimming removed 1 base from V and 5 bases from J; junction bases left unmatched: 6. In germline, CDR1 is MNHEY, CDR2 SMNVEV (reference sequence). CDR3 sequence: CASSLYPSGVDEQYF. The DNA for the CDR3 is TGTGCCAGCAGTTTATATCCTAGCGGGGTAGACGAGCAGTACTTC.

V and J are TRBV19 and TRBJ1-2; D might be TRBD1 (5 bases). V was pared by 3 bases and J by 3 bases, with 17 bases between. The CDR3 contains 16 residues. Germline CDR1 LNHDA, CDR2 SQIVND (reference sequence). CDR3 DNA sequence: TGTGCCAGTAGTATCCTTTCTCGTGTCAGGGACTATGGCTACACCTTC. Translated: CASSILSRVRDYGYTF. Full variable domain (missing parts from reference TRBV19 and TRBJ1-2): DGGITQSPKYLFRKEGQNVTLSCEQNLNHDAMYWYRQDPGQGLRLIYYSQIVNDFQKGDIAEGYSVSREKKESFPLTVTSAQKNPTAFYLCASSILSRVRDYGYTFGSGTRLTVV.

The chain links TRBV30 to TRBJ2-2; D is unclear. Trimming shortened V by 6 bases and J by 1 base, and 9 bases separated the two germline ends. The CDR3 runs 13 residues. Germline assignment: CDR1 GTSNPN and CDR2 SVGIG (reference sequence). CDR3 bases: TGTGCCTGTAGTCAACGGAACACCGGGGAGCTGTTTTTT. Residues: CACSQRNTGELFF.

This clone has a count of ten or more. The gene calls are TRBV28 and TRBJ2-4; D possibly corresponds to TRBD2 (8 bases). This CDR3 region has 23 residues. Trimming took 5 bases from V and 4 from J, leaving 39 bases between them. Looked up from germline, CDR1 is MDHEN and CDR2 is SYDVKM. CDR3 residues: CASSTWTGLAGLAGIIGKNIQYF. The DNA for the CDR3 is TGTGCCAGCAGTACCTGGACAGGCCTCGCGGGGTTAGCGGGAATAATAGGGAAAAACATTCAGTACTTC. The full variable domain, with the rest looked up from reference TRBV28 and TRBJ2-4, is DVKVTQSSRYLVKRTGEKVFLECVQDMDHENMFWYRQDPGLGLRLIYFSYDVKMKEKGDIPEGYSVSREKKERFSLILESASTNQTSMYLCASSTWTGLAGLAGIIGKNIQYFGAGTRLSVL.

This clone was seen at least ten times. This chain joins TRBV3-1 and TRBJ2-7; D unclear. Between the trimmed V and J ends, which lost 6 bases and 3 bases, there was a span of 6 bases. CDR3 length: 11 residues. Germline CDR1 and CDR2: LGHDT and YNNKEL (reference sequence). The CDR3: CASSFGYEQYF. The CDR3 DNA follows: TGTGCCAGCAGTTTTGGCTACGAGCAGTACTTC.

The chain combines TRBV6-2 or TRBV6-3 with TRBJ2-3; TRBD2 matches 7 bases. Losses at the gene ends were 2 bases for V and 2 bases for J; bases not matched to a gene: 10. The CDR3 is 17 residues long. The germline gives CDR1 MNHEY, CDR2 SVGEGT. CDR3 in amino acids: CASSYAPGTTYTDTQYF. CDR3 DNA sequence: TGTGCCAGCAGTTACGCCCCCGGGACTACCTACACAGATACGCAGTATTTT.

As concerns this clone: A much larger clone lies one base from this, so it may be a read error. The same CDR3 is also encoded by other DNA sequences in this sample. The gene calls are TRBV5-1 and TRBJ2-3; D not certain. Germline CDR1 is SGHRS and CDR2 is YFSETQ. The length of the CDR3 is 15 residues. The CDR3 DNA follows: TGCGCCAGCAGCTCACAAGCCATGGGCACAGATACTCAGTATTTT. Translated, it gives CASSSQAMGTDTQYF.